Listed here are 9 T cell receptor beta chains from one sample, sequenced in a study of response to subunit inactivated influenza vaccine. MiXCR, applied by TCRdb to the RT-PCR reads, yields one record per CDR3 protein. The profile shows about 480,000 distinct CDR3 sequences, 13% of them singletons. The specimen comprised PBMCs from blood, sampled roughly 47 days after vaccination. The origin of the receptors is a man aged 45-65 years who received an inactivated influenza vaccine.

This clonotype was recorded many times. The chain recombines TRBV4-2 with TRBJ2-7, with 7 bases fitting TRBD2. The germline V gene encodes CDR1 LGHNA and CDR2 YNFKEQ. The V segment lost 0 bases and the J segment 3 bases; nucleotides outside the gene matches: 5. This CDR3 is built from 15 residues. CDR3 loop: CASSQDYQRDYEQYF. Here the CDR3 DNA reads TGTGCCAGCAGCCAAGATTACCAGCGGGACTACGAGCAGTACTTC.

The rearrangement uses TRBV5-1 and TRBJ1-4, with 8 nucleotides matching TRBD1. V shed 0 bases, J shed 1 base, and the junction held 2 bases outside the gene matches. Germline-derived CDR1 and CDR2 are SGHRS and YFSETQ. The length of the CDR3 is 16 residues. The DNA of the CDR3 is TGCGCCAGCAGCTTGGGCAGGGGGCGAACTAATGAAAAACTGTTTTTT. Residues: CASSLGRGRTNEKLFF.

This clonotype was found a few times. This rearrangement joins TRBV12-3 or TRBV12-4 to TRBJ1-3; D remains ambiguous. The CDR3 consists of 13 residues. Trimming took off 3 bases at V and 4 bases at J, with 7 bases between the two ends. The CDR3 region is CASSFSSGNTIYF. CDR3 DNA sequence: TGTGCCAGCAGTTTTAGCTCCGGAAACACCATATATTTT.

CDR3 in DNA: TGTGCCAGCAGCCAATCCCCTTGGTTGGAAGCTTTCTTT. This translates into CASSQSPWLEAFF. The chain couples TRBV14 to TRBJ1-1; D is ambiguous. Germline lookup yields CDR1 SGHDN and CDR2 FVKESK. CDR3 size: 13 residues. V gave up 2 bases and J gave up 8 bases, with 12 bases separating them.

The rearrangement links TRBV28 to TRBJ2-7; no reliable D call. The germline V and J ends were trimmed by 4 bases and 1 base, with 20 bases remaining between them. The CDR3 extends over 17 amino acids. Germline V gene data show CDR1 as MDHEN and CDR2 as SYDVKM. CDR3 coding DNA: TGTGCCAGCAGTTCTGCCGGACGTGGATTAGAATCCTACGAGCAGTACTTC. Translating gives CASSSAGRGLESYEQYF.

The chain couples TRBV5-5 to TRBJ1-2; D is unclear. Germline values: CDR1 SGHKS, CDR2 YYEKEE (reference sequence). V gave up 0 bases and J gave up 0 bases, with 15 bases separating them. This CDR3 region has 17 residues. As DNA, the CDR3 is TGTGCCAGCAGCTTGGAGGATTTCATAAGAGCTAACTATGGCTACACCTTC. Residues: CASSLEDFIRANYGYTF.

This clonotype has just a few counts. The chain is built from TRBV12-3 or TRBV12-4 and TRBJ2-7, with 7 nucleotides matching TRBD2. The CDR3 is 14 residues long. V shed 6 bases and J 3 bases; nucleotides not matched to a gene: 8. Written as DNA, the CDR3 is TGTGCCAGCAGACAGCGGGACTGGAGCTACGAGCAGTACTTC. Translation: CASRQRDWSYEQYF.

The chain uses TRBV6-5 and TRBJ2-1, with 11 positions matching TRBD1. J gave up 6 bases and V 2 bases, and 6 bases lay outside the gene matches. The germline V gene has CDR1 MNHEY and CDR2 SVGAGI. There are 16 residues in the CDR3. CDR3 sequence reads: CASSYAGDRGSNEQFF. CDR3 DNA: TGTGCCAGCAGTTACGCGGGGGACAGGGGGAGCAATGAGCAGTTCTTC.

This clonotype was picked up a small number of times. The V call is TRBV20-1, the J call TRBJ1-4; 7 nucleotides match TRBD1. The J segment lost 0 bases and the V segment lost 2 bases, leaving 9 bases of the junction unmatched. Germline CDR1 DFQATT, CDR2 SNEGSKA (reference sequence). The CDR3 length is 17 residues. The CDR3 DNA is TGCAGTGCTAGAAACCTTCGACAGGGTTCAACTAATGAAAAACTGTTTTTT. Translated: CSARNLRQGSTNEKLFF.